A selection of T cell receptor beta chains follows, all from one sample in a study of T cell repertoires in cytomegalovirus infection. TCRdb analysed the reads with MiXCR anew, one entry per CDR3 protein. The profile shows about 80,000 distinct CDR3 sequences, 3.5% to 4.5% of them singletons. Sequences were obtained from PBMCs. All receptors derive from a human donor in good health (CMV status not recorded). Some clones in this sample may be carry-over from other donors' samples. Each CDR3 is given with its conserved first and last residue. Fields, in order: D gene, clone size, V gene, J gene, CDR3 DNA, CDR3 protein. D genes are given only for firm matches. Clone sizes are shown as once, few or many counts, or a class when the clone is expanded.

>NA|many|TRBV19|TRBJ1-4
TGTGCCAGTAAAACCGGGACCCGGGCGACGGAAAAACTGTTTTTT
CASKTGTRATEKLFF
>NA|many|TRBV20-1|TRBJ2-7
TGCAGTGCTAGAAAACCGGGACCCGTCTCCTACGAGCAGTACTTC
CSARKPGPVSYEQYF
>NA|many|TRBV6-5|TRBJ1-1
TGTGCCAGCAGTTACGGGCGGGGGAACACTGAAGCTTTCTTT
CASSYGRGNTEAFF
>NA|many|TRBV9|TRBJ1-2
TGTGCCAGCAGCCTCAGGACAGAGAACTATGGCTACACCTTC
CASSLRTENYGYTF
>TRBD2|many|TRBV28|TRBJ2-3
TGTGCCAGCAGTTCCTCTAGCGGAACTAGCACAGATACGCAGTATTTT
CASSSSSGTSTDTQYF
>NA|many|TRBV15|TRBJ1-6
TGTGCCACCAGCAGAGTCGGCAGCTCCTATAATTCACCCCTCCACTTT
CATSRVGSSYNSPLHF
>NA|many|TRBV2|TRBJ2-2
TGTGCCAGCACCTCAGGGTTAGGCTCTCTGTTTTTT
CASTSGLGSLFF
>TRBD1|many|TRBV4-3|TRBJ1-2
TGCGCCAGCAGCCTAGGGGGCACAGGGCATGGCTACACCTTC
CASSLGGTGHGYTF
>TRBD2|many|TRBV7-2|TRBJ2-5
TGTGCCAGCAGCTTAGCCCCGAGCGGGGGGGCTGAGGAGACCCAGTACTTC
CASSLAPSGGAEETQYF
>NA|many|TRBV29-1|TRBJ2-1
TGCAGCGTTGAAGGTTCCAGGGAGAAAGGCAATGAGCAGTTCTTC
CSVEGSREKGNEQFF
>TRBD1|many|TRBV20-1|TRBJ2-1
TGCAGTGCTGGGACAGGGGGCGCAGGCTACAATGAGCAGTTCTTC
CSAGTGGAGYNEQFF
>NA|many|TRBV28|TRBJ1-1
TGTGCCAGCAGTTCCCCGACCTACACTGAAGCTTTCTTT
CASSSPTYTEAFF
>TRBD1|many|TRBV27|TRBJ1-1
TGTGCCAGCAGTTCCCAGGGGACAGGGAAATCCACTGAAGCTTTCTTT
CASSSQGTGKSTEAFF
>NA|many|TRBV19|TRBJ1-4
TGTGCCAGTCAGCCGCTGGGAAGAGGGGAAAAACTGTTTTTT
CASQPLGRGEKLFF
>NA|many|TRBV5-1|TRBJ2-1
TGCGCCAGCAGCTTGATGGGCGGCGCCGACAATGAGCAGTTCTTC
CASSLMGGADNEQFF
>TRBD2|many|TRBV29-1|TRBJ2-3
TGCAGCGTTGACCCGGGGGGGACAGATACGCAGTATTTT
CSVDPGGTDTQYF
>NA|many|TRBV7-2|TRBJ2-7
TGTGCCAGCAGCTTAGCAGTCGGGGGCCGCGAGCAGTACTTC
CASSLAVGGREQYF